This T cell receptor (beta chain) was recorded in a study of blood T cell repertoires in COVID-19. Germline V gene lookup returns CDR1 MNHEY and CDR2 SMNVEV (reference sequence). This CDR3 is built from 14 residues. V shed 6 bases, J shed 9 bases, and the junction held 11 bases outside the gene matches. As handled by the study authors: The assay estimated nucleated cells by amplifying reference gene primers. TCRdb's table, derived via immunoSEQ multiplex PCR, lists solely in-frame clones and lacks some. For V, J and clone size, that table is used; D and trimming come from the DNA. The sample holds 200,000 to 250,000 clones, almost 90% seen once.

The chain is built from TRBV27 and TRBJ2-1, with 7 bases fitting TRBD2. Sequenced sample: peripheral blood. The clonotype was recovered from a man of 80 years or more with acute or convalescent COVID-19. The CDR3 coding sequence is TGTGCCAGCAGATTCAGCGGGAATCGTGGTGAGCAGTTCTTC. Its translation: CASRFSGNRGEQFF.